The 19 T cell receptor beta chains listed next were all sequenced from one sample in a study of T cell responses to AZD1222 COVID-19 vaccine. Clones were sequenced by immunoSEQ multiplex PCR, and TCRdb holds only the in-frame ones, with some missing. The sample lists approximately 170,000 clones, 87% occurring once. The sample here was peripheral blood, taken 28 days after the second AZD1222 dose. The receptors shown here come from an adult who received the AZD1222 COVID-19 vaccine.

The chain employs TRBV5-1 and TRBJ2-3; 8 nucleotides match TRBD2. In germline, CDR1 is SGHRS, CDR2 YFSETQ. Losses at the gene ends were 0 bases for V and 3 bases for J; bases not matched to a gene: 6. This CDR3 spans 16 amino acids. CDR3 residues: CASSLGSAGGTDTQYF. The CDR3 DNA sequence: TGCGCCAGCAGCTTGGGGTCGGCGGGGGGAACAGATACGCAGTATTTT.

The chain uses TRBV6-5 and TRBJ2-7; 10 bases are a match to TRBD1. Germline CDR1 and CDR2: MNHEY and SVGAGI. The CDR3 totals 15 residues. Trimming cost V 2 bases and J 2 bases; bases outside gene matches: 3. The CDR3 protein is CASSYRDRGTYEQYF. The CDR3 nucleotides are TGTGCCAGCAGTTACCGGGACAGGGGAACCTACGAGCAGTACTTC.

The chain links TRBV27 to TRBJ1-1; 8 nucleotides line up with TRBD1. V shed 6 bases and J 4 bases; nucleotides not matched to a gene: 4. Germline V gene sequence: CDR1 MNHEY, CDR2 SMNVEV (reference sequence). The CDR3 has 13 residues. The CDR3 sequence: CASRSTGGTEAFF. The CDR3, as DNA: TGTGCCAGCAGATCTACAGGGGGCACTGAAGCTTTCTTT.

This CDR3 reads CASSLGRNEQFF. CDR3 DNA sequence: TGTGCCAGCAGCCTAGGACGGAATGAGCAGTTCTTC. The chain couples TRBV5-4 to TRBJ2-1; D unclear. The CDR3 has 12 residues. Trimming took off 4 bases at V and 7 bases at J, with 9 bases between the two ends. Germline assignment: CDR1 SGHNT and CDR2 YYREEE (reference sequence).

The V call is TRBV5-1, the J call TRBJ2-1; 7 positions agree with TRBD1. Germline loops: CDR1 SGHRS, CDR2 YFSETQ. V shed 2 bases, J shed 9 bases, and the junction held 11 bases outside the gene matches. The CDR3 covers 15 residues. The CDR3 coding sequence is TGCGCCAGCAGCTTAGGACAGGTTGTTGGGGGTGAGCAGTTCTTC. The encoded protein is CASSLGQVVGGEQFF.

Comments on this clone: Mismatch with germline at one junction end may stem from a read error. This chain connects TRBV6-6 to TRBJ2-7, with 7 bases fitting TRBD2. CDR1 is MNHNY, CDR2 SVGAGI, per germline (reference sequence). CDR3 size: 14 residues. The CDR3 nucleotides are TGTGCCAGCAGTTACACGGGGGGAGGACGGGCCTTGGGTTTC. This sequence encodes CASSYTGGGRALGF.

This sequence joins TRBV4-1 and TRBJ2-3, with D possibly being TRBD2 (7 bases). Germline CDR1 is MGHRA and CDR2 is YSYEKL. The V gene lost 4 bases and the J gene lost 1 base, with 21 bases spanning the gap. CDR3 length: 18 amino acids. The CDR3 DNA reads as TGCGCCAGCAGCCTGTCTACGGGCGGGGGCGGAGGCACAGATACGCAGTATTTT. It codes for CASSLSTGGGGGTDTQYF.

This chain links TRBV11-2 with TRBJ2-6; TRBD2 is a possible D gene (5 bases). In germline, CDR1 is SGHAT, CDR2 FQNNGV. This CDR3 is 19 amino acids long. V was cut by 1 base and J by 0 bases, with 16 bases left in between. The CDR3 sequence is CASSLVRLRTFSGANVLTF. The CDR3 bases are TGTGCCAGCAGCTTAGTTCGACTAAGGACTTTCTCTGGGGCCAACGTCCTGACTTTC.

CDR3 nucleotide sequence: TGTGCCAGCAGCCAAGCATCAGGATTCACTAATGAAAAACTGTTTTTT. Residues: CASSQASGFTNEKLFF. The rearrangement joins TRBV14 to TRBJ1-4, with D unresolved. V lost 1 base and J 2 bases, leaving 11 bases between the germline ends. The germline V gene has CDR1 SGHDN and CDR2 FVKESK. CDR3 size: 16 residues.

This chain uses TRBV6-2 or TRBV6-3 with TRBJ2-3; D not resolved. CDR1 and CDR2 from the germline V gene are MNHEY and SVGEGT. V was clipped by 5 bases and J by 4 bases, with 16 bases between them. The CDR3 extends over 15 amino acids. CDR3: CASSARVPLPDTQYF. Here the CDR3 DNA reads TGTGCCAGCAGTGCCCGGGTACCCCTTCCAGATACGCAGTATTTT.

This chain connects TRBV4-1 to TRBJ1-6, with 7 bases lining up with TRBD1. This CDR3 has 15 residues. V shed 1 base, J shed 7 bases, and the junction held 4 bases outside the gene matches. Looked up from germline, CDR1 is MGHRA and CDR2 is YSYEKL. Here the CDR3 reads CASSQVDRANSPLHF. The CDR3 nucleotides are TGCGCCAGCAGCCAAGTAGACAGGGCGAATTCACCCCTCCACTTT.

The chain couples TRBV18 to TRBJ1-4; D is uncertain. This CDR3 is 15 amino acids long. V gave up 2 bases and J gave up 7 bases, with 14 bases separating them. Germline-derived CDR1 and CDR2 are KGHSH and LQKENI. The CDR3 DNA reads TGTGCCAGCTCACCATCGGAGGAGAAGGGTGAAAAACTGTTTTTT. Protein sequence: CASSPSEEKGEKLFF.

This clone was counted a few times. The V gene is TRBV4-2, the J gene TRBJ1-5, with a possible D match to TRBD1 (6 bases). Trimming took 0 bases from V and 6 from J, leaving 15 bases between them. This CDR3 spans 16 amino acids. The V gene's germline CDR1 is LGHNA and CDR2 YNFKEQ. CDR3 residues: CASSQDLGAGGQPQHF. CDR3 nucleotides: TGTGCCAGCAGCCAAGATCTGGGGGCGGGTGGTCAGCCCCAGCATTTT.

CDR3 in DNA: TGTGCCAGCTCACCACGTCCCGGGGGGCCTGACAATGAGCAGTTCTTC. It encodes CASSPRPGGPDNEQFF. The chain carries TRBV18 and TRBJ2-1, with D possibly matching TRBD2 (7 bases). V lost 1 base, J lost 5 bases, and 15 bases lay in between. CDR3 size: 16 residues. Per germline, CDR1 KGHSH and CDR2 LQKENI.

V is TRBV3-1 (or the pseudogene TRBV3-2) and J is TRBJ2-7, with 7 bases fitting TRBD2. The CDR3 spans 15 residues. Germline CDR1 and CDR2: LGHDT and YNNKEL (reference sequence). The V segment lost 2 bases and the J segment 3 bases; nucleotides outside the gene matches: 7. The CDR3 region is CASSQSHGTIYEQYF. The CDR3, as DNA: TGTGCCAGCAGCCAAAGCCACGGGACTATCTACGAGCAGTACTTC.

The chain uses TRBV6-1 and TRBJ1-2; no firm D call. V was clipped by 3 bases and J by 7 bases, with 15 bases between them. This CDR3 region has 14 residues. Germline V gene lookup returns CDR1 MNHNS and CDR2 SASEGT. CDR3 bases: TGTGCCAGCAGTGAGTTGCGTTCGTATATTGGCTACACCTTC. This gives the protein CASSELRSYIGYTF.

V is TRBV12-3 or TRBV12-4 and J is TRBJ1-6; D remains unclear. Trimming cost V 5 bases and J 10 bases, with 9 bases left between them. This CDR3 has 12 residues. This CDR3 is CASSPGESPLHF. The CDR3 coding sequence is TGTGCCAGCAGTCCCGGGGAATCACCCCTCCACTTT.

The V and J genes are TRBV27 and TRBJ2-1; maybe TRBD1 (6 bases). V was clipped by 6 bases and J by 0 bases, with 9 bases between them. This CDR3 region has 14 residues. Germline values: CDR1 MNHEY, CDR2 SMNVEV (reference sequence). CDR3 protein: CASRTTGSYNEQFF. The CDR3 coding sequence is TGTGCCAGCAGGACGACAGGCTCCTACAATGAGCAGTTCTTC.

The chain links TRBV6-1 to TRBJ1-2; 8 bases map to TRBD1. Germline V gives CDR1 MNHNS, CDR2 SASEGT. The CDR3 runs to 14 residues. V shed 1 base and J 7 bases; nucleotides not matched to a gene: 5. The CDR3: CASSEGWTGIGYTF. Written as DNA, the CDR3 is TGTGCCAGCAGTGAAGGGTGGACAGGGATTGGCTACACCTTC.